This TCR beta chain was identified in a study of response to subunit inactivated influenza vaccine. TCRdb used MiXCR to reprocess the RT-PCR reads, holding one entry per CDR3 protein. The table includes approximately 500,000 distinct CDR3 sequences, over 10% detected once. This CDR3 spans 15 amino acids. The junction had 11 bases not matched to a gene; V was cut back by 4 bases and J by 5 bases. In germline, CDR1 is SGHRS, CDR2 YFSETQ. This clonotype was recorded a few times. This chain joins TRBV5-1 and TRBJ2-5; 7 bases are a match to TRBD2. This clonotype was sampled from a man in his fifties who received an inactivated influenza vaccine. The sequencing here drew on PBMCs from blood, taken roughly 48 days after vaccination. The DNA of the CDR3 is TGCGCCAGCAGCAACGGACTAGTCGGAGGCGAGACCCAGTACTTC. Amino acid sequence: CASSNGLVGGETQYF.